This TCR beta chain was identified during a study of cytomegalovirus exposure and HLA in healthy donors. The study, taken as a whole, reports: Most of the CMV-associated TCR beta chains (in a later analysis) appeared to be HLA-restricted. An analysis was carried out at a later point. It showed that HLA-associated TCR beta chains were more clonally expanded than equally common non-associated chains. Across HLA loci, a later analysis found differing TCR association rates, with DRB1 most and HLA-C fewest.

Worth noting for this clone: As yet, its antigen is unknown.

Amplification used 60 Vbeta primers and 13 Jbeta primers. TCRdb's table, derived via immunoSEQ multiplex PCR, lists solely in-frame clones and lacks some. The table records about 140,000 clones, about three quarters of them present only once. The receptor's source is a man aged 50 to 59 in good health and CMV-seropositive. The sample consisted of PBMCs.

The CDR3 DNA sequence: TGTGCCACCAGCAGAGATCCAGACCCCTTTCGGGAGAGCTCCTACGAGCAGTACTTC. Residues: CATSRDPDPFRESSYEQYF. The chain is built from TRBV15 and TRBJ2-5, with a tentative D call TRBD2 (6 bases). The J call may be mistaken, given a closer DNA end match to TRBJ2-7. The CDR3 length is 19 residues. Germline CDR1 is LNHNV and CDR2 is YYDKDF (reference sequence).